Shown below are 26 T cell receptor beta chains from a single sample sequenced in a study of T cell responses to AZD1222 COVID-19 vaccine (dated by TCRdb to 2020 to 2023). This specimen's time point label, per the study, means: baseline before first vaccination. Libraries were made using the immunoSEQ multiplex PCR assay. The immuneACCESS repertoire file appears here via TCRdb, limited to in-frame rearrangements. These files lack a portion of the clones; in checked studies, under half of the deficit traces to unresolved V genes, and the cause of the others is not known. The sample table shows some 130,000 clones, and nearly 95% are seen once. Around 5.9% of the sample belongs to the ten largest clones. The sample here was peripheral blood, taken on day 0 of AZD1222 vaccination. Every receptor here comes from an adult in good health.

The CDR3, as DNA: TGTGCCAGCAGCGTAGGGGTCGACGGGTATCAGCCCCAGCATTTT. The encoded protein is CASSVGVDGYQPQHF. This sequence joins TRBV9 and TRBJ1-5, with D unresolved. V lost 0 bases, J lost 5 bases, and 12 bases lay in between. The germline CDR1 and CDR2 sequences are SGDLS and YYNGEE. This CDR3 spans 15 amino acids.

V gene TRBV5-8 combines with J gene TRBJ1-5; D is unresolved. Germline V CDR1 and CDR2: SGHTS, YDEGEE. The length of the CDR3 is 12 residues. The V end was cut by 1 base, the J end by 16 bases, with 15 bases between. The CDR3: CASSLLPDMVHF. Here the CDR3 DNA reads TGTGCCAGCAGCTTGTTGCCAGATATGGTCCATTTT. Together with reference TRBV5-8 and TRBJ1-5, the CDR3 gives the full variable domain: EAGVTQSPTHLIKTRGQQATLRCSPISGHTSVYWYQQALGLGLQFLLWYDEGEERNRGNFPPRFSGRQFPNYSSELNVNALELEDSALYLCASSLLPDMVHFGDGTRLSIL.

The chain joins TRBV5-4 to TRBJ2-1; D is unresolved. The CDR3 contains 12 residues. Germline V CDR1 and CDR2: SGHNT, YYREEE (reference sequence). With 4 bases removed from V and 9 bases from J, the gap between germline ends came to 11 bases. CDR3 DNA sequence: TGTGCCAGCAGCCCCCCCAAGAGTGAGCAGTTCTTC. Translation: CASSPPKSEQFF.

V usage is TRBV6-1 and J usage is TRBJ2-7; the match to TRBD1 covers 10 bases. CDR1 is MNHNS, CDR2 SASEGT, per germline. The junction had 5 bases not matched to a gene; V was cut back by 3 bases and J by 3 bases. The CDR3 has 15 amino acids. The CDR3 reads CASSDPGQGLYEQYF. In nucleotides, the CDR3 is TGTGCCAGCAGTGATCCGGGACAGGGGCTCTACGAGCAGTACTTC.

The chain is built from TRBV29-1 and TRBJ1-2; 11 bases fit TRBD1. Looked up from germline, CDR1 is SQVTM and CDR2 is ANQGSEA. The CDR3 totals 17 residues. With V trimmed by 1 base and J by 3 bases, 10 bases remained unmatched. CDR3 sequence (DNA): TGCAGCGTTGAAGTTCGGTTTCGGGGACAGGGGGACTATGGCTACACCTTC. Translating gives CSVEVRFRGQGDYGYTF.

CDR3 DNA: TGTGCCTGGAACCCCCAAGGACTAGCGGGGTACGAGCAGTACTTC. Amino acids: CAWNPQGLAGYEQYF. The chain has TRBV30 and TRBJ2-7; TRBD2 agrees at 12 bases. The CDR3 extends over 15 amino acids. V dropped 4 bases and J dropped 4; count of bases not matched to a gene: 8. CDR1 is GTSNPN, CDR2 SVGIG, per germline (reference sequence). Together with reference TRBV30 and TRBJ2-7, the CDR3 gives the full variable domain: SQTIHQWPATLVQPVGSPLSLECTVEGTSNPNLYWYRQAAGRGLQLLFYSVGIGQISSEVPQNLSASRPQDRQFILSSKKLLLSDSGFYLCAWNPQGLAGYEQYFGPGTRLTVT.

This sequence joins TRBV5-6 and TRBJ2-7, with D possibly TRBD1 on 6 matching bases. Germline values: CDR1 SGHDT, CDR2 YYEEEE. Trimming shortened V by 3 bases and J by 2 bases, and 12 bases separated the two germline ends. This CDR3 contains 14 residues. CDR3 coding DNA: TGTGCCAGCAGCTCGGACAGTAACGCCTACGAGCAGTACTTC. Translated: CASSSDSNAYEQYF.

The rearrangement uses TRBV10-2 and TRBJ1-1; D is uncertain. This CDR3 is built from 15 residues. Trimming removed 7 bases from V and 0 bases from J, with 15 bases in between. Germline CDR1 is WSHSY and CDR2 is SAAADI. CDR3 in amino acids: CASIMGRNMNTEAFF. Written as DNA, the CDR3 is TGCGCCAGCATCATGGGCAGAAACATGAACACTGAAGCTTTCTTT.

The CDR3 coding sequence is TGCGCCAGCAGCCTCACTATGACAGGGCAACTGTTTTTT. This translates into CASSLTMTGQLFF. The chain couples TRBV5-1 to TRBJ1-4; TRBD1 aligns across 7 bases. Trimming cost V 4 bases and J 12 bases; bases outside gene matches: 9. Germline loops: CDR1 SGHRS, CDR2 YFSETQ. The CDR3 spans 13 residues.

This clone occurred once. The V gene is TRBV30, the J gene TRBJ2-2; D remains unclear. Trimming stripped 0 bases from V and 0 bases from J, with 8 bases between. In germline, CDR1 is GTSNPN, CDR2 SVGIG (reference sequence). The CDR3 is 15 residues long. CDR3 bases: TGTGCCTGGAGTGTACGCTCCTCGAACACCGGGGAGCTGTTTTTT. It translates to CAWSVRSSNTGELFF.

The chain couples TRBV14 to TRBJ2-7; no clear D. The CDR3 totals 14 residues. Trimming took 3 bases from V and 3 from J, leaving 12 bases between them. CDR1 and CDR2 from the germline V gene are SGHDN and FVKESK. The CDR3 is CASSQFMADYEQYF. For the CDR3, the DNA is TGTGCCAGCAGCCAGTTCATGGCAGACTACGAGCAGTACTTC.

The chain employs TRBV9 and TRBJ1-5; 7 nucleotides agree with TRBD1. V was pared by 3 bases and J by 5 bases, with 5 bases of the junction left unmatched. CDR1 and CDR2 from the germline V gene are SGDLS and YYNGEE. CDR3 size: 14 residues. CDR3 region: CASSDRDSHQPQHF. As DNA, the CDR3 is TGTGCCAGCAGCGACCGGGACAGCCATCAGCCCCAGCATTTT.

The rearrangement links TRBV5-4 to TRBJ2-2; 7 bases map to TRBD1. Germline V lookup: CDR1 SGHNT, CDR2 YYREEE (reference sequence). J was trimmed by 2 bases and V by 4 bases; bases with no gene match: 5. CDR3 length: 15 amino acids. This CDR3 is CASSTRQGNTGELFF. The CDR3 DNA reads TGTGCCAGCAGCACTCGACAGGGCAACACCGGGGAGCTGTTTTTT.

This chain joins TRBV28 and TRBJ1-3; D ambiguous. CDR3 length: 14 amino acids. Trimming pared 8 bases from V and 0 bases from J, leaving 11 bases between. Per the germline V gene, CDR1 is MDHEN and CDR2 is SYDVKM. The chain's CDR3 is CASGLYDSGNTIYF. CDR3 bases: TGTGCCAGCGGCCTTTATGACTCTGGAAACACCATATATTTT. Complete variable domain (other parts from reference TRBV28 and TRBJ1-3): DVKVTQSSRYLVKRTGEKVFLECVQDMDHENMFWYRQDPGLGLRLIYFSYDVKMKEKGDIPEGYSVSREKKERFSLILESASTNQTSMYLCASGLYDSGNTIYFGEGSWLTVV.

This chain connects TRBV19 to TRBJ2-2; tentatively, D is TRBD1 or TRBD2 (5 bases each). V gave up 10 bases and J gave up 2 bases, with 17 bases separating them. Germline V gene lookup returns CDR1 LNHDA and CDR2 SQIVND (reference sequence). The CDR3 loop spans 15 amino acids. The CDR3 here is CATLPGGANTGELFF. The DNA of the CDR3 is TGTGCCACCCTACCTGGGGGAGCCAACACCGGGGAGCTGTTTTTT.

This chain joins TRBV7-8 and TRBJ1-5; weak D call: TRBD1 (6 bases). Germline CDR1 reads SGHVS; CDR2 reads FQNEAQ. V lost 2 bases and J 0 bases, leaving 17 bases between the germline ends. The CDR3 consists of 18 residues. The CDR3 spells CASSLSWGGQISNQPQHF. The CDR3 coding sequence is TGTGCCAGCAGCTTATCTTGGGGAGGACAGATTAGCAATCAGCCCCAGCATTTT.

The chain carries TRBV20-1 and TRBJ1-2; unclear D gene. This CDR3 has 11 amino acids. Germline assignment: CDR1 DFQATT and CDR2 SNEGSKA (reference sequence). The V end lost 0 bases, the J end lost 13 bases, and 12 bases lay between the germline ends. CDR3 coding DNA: TGCAGTGCTAGAGATGCCTGGGGTGCCACCTTC. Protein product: CSARDAWGATF.

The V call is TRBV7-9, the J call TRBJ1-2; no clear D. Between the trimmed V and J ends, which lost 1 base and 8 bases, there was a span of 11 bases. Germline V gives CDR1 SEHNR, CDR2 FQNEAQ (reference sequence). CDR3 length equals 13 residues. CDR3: CASSLGAARGYTF. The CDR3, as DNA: TGTGCCAGCAGCTTAGGGGCAGCACGGGGCTACACCTTC.

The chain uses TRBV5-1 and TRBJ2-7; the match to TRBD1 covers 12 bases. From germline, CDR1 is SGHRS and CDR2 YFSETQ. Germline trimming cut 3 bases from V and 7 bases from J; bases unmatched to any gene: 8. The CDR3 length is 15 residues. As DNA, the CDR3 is TGCGCCAGCAGCTCCGGGACAGGGGGCGCGAAGGAGCAGTACTTC. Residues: CASSSGTGGAKEQYF.

The CDR3 nucleotides are TGTGCCAGCAGCCTGAACACCGGGGAGCTGTTTTTT. Amino acids: CASSLNTGELFF. The rearrangement links TRBV9 to TRBJ2-2, with D hard to call. Germline V lookup: CDR1 SGDLS, CDR2 YYNGEE. The CDR3 is 12 residues long. V lost 4 bases and J 1 base, leaving 2 bases between the germline ends.

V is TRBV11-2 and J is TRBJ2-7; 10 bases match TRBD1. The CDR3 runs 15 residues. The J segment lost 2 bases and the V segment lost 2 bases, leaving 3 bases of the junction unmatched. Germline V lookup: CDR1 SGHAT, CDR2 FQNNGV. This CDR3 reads CASSLKTGGPYEQYF. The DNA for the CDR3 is TGTGCCAGCAGCTTAAAGACAGGGGGCCCCTACGAGCAGTACTTC.

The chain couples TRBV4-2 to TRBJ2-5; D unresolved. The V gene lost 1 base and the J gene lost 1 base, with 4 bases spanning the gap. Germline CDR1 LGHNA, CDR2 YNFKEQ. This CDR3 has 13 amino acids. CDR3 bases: TGTGCCAGCAGCCAAGTCAGCCAAGAGACCCAGTACTTC. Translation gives CASSQVSQETQYF.

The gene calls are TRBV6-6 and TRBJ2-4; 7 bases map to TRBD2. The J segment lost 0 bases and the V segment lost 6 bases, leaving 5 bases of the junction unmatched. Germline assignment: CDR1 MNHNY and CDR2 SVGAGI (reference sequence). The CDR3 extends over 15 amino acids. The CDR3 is CASRGLEGAKNIQYF. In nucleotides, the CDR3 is TGTGCCAGCAGAGGACTAGAAGGAGCCAAAAACATTCAGTACTTC.

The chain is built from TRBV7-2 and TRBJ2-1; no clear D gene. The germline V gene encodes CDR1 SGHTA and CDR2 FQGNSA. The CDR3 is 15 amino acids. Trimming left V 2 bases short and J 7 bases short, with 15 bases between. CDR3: CASSLTPLRENEQFF. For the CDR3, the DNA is TGTGCCAGCAGCTTAACCCCGTTAAGGGAAAATGAGCAGTTCTTC.

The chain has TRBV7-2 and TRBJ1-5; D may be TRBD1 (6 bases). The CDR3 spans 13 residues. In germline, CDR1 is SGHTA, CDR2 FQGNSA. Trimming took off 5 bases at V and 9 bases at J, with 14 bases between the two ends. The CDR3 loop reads CASSKTGSGPQHF. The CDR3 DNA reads TGTGCCAGCAGCAAAACAGGGAGCGGGCCCCAGCATTTT.

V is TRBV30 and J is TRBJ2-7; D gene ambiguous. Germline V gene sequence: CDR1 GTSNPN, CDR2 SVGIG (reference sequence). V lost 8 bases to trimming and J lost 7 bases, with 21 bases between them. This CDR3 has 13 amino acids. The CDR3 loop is CAALTLSRKEQYF. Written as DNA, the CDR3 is TGTGCCGCCCTGACCCTGTCCAGGAAGGAGCAGTACTTC.